These 8 T cell receptor beta chains originate from one sample sequenced in a study of neurological immune-mediated disorders. TCRdb called the 5' RACE reads again in MiXCR, with one record for every CDR3 protein. The table shows about 70,000 distinct CDR3 sequences, with approximately 3.4% occurring only once. The specimen was PBMCs. These receptors originate from a woman in her fifties or sixties with multiple sclerosis.

This clonotype was seen at least ten times. The chain is built from TRBV7-8 and TRBJ1-5; 7 positions agree with TRBD1. V shed 5 bases and J 3 bases; nucleotides not matched to a gene: 4. Germline V gene data show CDR1 as SGHVS and CDR2 as FQNEAQ. The CDR3 spans 14 residues. CDR3 amino acids: CASSKGQSNQPQHF. In DNA, the CDR3 is TGTGCCAGCAGCAAGGGACAGTCCAATCAGCCCCAGCATTTT.

This clonotype was counted at least ten times. The chain recombines TRBV18 with TRBJ2-1, with D perhaps matching TRBD2 (7 bases). Trimming pared 4 bases from V and 6 bases from J, leaving 16 bases between. The CDR3 has 15 amino acids. Per the germline V gene, CDR1 is KGHSH and CDR2 is LQKENI. Here the CDR3 reads CASSRAGGLGNEQFF. The DNA for the CDR3 is TGTGCCAGCTCACGAGCCGGGGGGCTGGGCAATGAGCAGTTCTTC. The full variable domain, with the rest looked up from reference TRBV18 and TRBJ2-1, is NAGVMQNPRHLVRRRGQEARLRCSPMKGHSHVYWYRQLPEEGLKFMVYLQKENIIDESGMPKERFSAEFPKEGPSILRIQQVVRGDSAAYFCASSRAGGLGNEQFFGPGTRLTVL.

This clonotype turned up a few times. Since a much larger clone is just one base distant, this may be a read error. The genes are TRBV20-1 and TRBJ2-2; 7 nucleotides agree with TRBD2. This CDR3 is built from 14 residues. Germline values: CDR1 DFQATT, CDR2 SNEGSKA (reference sequence). CDR3 sequence reads: CSAGGLKDTGALFF. CDR3 DNA: TGCAGTGCCGGGGGACTAAAGGACACCGGGGCGCTGTTTTTT.

The rearrangement uses TRBV4-3 and TRBJ1-1; D gene ambiguous. V lost 3 bases and J lost 1, with 12 bases in between. The CDR3 has 15 residues. The germline V gene encodes CDR1 LGHNA and CDR2 YSLEER. CDR3 amino acids: CASSHTSPANTEAFF. The CDR3, as DNA: TGCGCCAGCAGCCACACGTCGCCGGCGAACACTGAAGCTTTCTTT.

This clonotype has a count of ten or more. The chain joins TRBV27 to TRBJ2-7; D unresolved. Germline CDR1 is MNHEY and CDR2 is SMNVEV (reference sequence). V lost 4 bases and J lost 5, with 6 bases in between. CDR3 length equals 11 residues. The CDR3 sequence is CASSSGHEQYV. Written as DNA, the CDR3 is TGTGCCAGCAGTTCAGGCCACGAGCAGTACGTC.

This clonotype was found many times. This sequence joins TRBV7-9 and TRBJ2-3; TRBD2 aligns across 12 bases. Trimming took 4 bases from V and 4 from J; bases not matched to a gene: 6. Germline CDR1 and CDR2: SEHNR and FQNEAQ (reference sequence). The CDR3 runs 16 residues. This chain's CDR3 is CASSSLTSGSPDTQYF. CDR3 coding DNA: TGTGCCAGCAGCTCTTTGACTAGCGGGAGCCCAGATACGCAGTATTTT.

Many counts were recorded for this clonotype. The chain couples TRBV20-1 to TRBJ2-1, with 9 bases fitting TRBD2. The CDR3 spans 14 residues. J was trimmed by 10 bases and V by 3 bases; bases with no gene match: 10. The germline CDR1 and CDR2 sequences are DFQATT and SNEGSKA (reference sequence). CDR3 DNA: TGCAGTGCTAGTGTCGCGGGAGGGCCAAGGGAGCAGTTCTTC. This gives the protein CSASVAGGPREQFF.

This clonotype was detected ten times or more. The chain links TRBV20-1 to TRBJ1-6; D perhaps matches TRBD1 (6 bases). The germline CDR1 and CDR2 sequences are DFQATT and SNEGSKA (reference sequence). The length of the CDR3 is 12 residues. DNA of the CDR3: TGCAGGGGGGGACAACTAAATTCACCCCTCCACTTT. The encoded protein is CRGGQLNSPLHF.